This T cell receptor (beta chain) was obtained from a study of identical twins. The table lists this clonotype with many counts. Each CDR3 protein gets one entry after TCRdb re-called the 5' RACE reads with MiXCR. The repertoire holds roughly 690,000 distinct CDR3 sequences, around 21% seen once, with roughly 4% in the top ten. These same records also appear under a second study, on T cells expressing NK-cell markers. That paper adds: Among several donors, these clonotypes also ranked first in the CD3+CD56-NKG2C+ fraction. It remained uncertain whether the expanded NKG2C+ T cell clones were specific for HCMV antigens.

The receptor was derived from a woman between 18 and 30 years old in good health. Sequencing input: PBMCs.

The CDR3, as DNA: TGCAGTGCTCTTGGACAGGGGGCCACCACCGATACGCAGTATTTT. It codes for CSALGQGATTDTQYF. V is TRBV20-1 and J is TRBJ2-3; 11 bases map to TRBD1. Per the germline V gene, CDR1 is DFQATT and CDR2 is SNEGSKA (reference sequence). Germline trimming cut 5 bases from V and 6 bases from J; bases unmatched to any gene: 10. The CDR3 has 15 amino acids.